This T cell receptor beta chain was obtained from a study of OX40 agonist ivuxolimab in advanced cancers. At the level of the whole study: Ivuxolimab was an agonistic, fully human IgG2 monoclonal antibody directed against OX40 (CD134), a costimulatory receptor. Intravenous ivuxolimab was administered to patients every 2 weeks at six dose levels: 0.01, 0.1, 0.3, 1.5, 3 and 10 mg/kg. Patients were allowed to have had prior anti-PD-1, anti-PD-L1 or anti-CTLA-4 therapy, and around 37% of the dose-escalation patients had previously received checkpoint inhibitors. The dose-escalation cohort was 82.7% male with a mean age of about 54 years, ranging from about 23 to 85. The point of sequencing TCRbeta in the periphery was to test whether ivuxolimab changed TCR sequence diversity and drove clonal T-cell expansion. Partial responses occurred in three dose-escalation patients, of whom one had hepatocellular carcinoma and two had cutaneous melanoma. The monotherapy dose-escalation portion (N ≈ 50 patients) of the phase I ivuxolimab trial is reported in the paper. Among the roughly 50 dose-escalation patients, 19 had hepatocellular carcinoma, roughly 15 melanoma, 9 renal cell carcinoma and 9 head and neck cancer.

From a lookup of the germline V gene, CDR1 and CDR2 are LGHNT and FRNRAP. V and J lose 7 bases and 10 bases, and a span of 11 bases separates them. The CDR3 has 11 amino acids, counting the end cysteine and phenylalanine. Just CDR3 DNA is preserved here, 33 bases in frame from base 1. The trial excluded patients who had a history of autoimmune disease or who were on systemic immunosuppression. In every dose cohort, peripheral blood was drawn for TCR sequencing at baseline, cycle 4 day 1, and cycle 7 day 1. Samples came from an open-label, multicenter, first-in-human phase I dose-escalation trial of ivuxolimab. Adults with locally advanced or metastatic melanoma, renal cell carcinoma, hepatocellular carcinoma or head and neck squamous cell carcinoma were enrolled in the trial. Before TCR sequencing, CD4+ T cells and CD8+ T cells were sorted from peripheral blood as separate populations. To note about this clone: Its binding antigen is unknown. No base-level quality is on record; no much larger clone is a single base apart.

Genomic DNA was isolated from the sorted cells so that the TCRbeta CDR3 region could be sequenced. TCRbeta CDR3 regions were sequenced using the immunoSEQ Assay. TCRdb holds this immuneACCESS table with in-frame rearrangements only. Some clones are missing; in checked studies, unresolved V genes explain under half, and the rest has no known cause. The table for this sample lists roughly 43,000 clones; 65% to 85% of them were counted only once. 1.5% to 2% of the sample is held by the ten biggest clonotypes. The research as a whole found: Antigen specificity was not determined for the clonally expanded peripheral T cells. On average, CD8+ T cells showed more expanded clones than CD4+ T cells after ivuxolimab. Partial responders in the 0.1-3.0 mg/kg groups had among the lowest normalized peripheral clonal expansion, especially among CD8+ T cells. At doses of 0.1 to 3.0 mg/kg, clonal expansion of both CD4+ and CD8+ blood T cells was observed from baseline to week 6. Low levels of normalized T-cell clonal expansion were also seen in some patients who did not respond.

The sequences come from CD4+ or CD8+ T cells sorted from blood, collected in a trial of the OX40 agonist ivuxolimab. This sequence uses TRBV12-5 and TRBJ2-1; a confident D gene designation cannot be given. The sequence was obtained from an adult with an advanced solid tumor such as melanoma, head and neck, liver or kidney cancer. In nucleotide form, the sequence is TGTGCTAGTGCCCTTGGACGGGAGCAGTTCTTC. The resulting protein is CASALGREQFF.